These 26 T cell receptor beta chains share one sample of origin, sequenced in a study of blood T cell repertoires in COVID-19. Sequencing used immunoSEQ multiplex PCR; TCRdb keeps in-frame clones, though not all of them. The sample contains over 100,000 clones, approximately 80% of which appear only once. The sample consisted of peripheral blood. These receptors were obtained from a human donor in a cohort sampled during active COVID-19.

This clone is a singleton in its sample. This rearrangement joins TRBV27 to TRBJ1-2, with 7 bases aligning to TRBD1. V was pared by 4 bases and J by 8 bases, with 10 bases of the junction left unmatched. This CDR3 is built from 14 residues. CDR1 is MNHEY, CDR2 SMNVEV, per germline (reference sequence). The CDR3 sequence: CASSSGLTGTGYTF. The CDR3 DNA reads TGTGCCAGCAGTTCGGGACTGACAGGGACCGGCTACACCTTC.

The CDR3 DNA reads TGTGCCAGCAGCCAAGGTGGTGGGACAGGGGTTAACTATGGCTACACCTTC. As protein: CASSQGGGTGVNYGYTF. The chain has TRBV3-1 (or the pseudogene TRBV3-2) and TRBJ1-2, with TRBD1 matching 10 bases. In germline, CDR1 is LGHDT, CDR2 YNNKEL (reference sequence). The CDR3 contains 17 residues. V trimming: 1 base; J trimming: 1 base; junction bases outside the gene matches: 6.

V and J are TRBV7-9 and TRBJ2-7; TRBD1 aligns across 7 bases. J gave up 3 bases and V 3 bases, and 5 bases lay outside the gene matches. CDR3 size: 14 residues. CDR1 is SEHNR, CDR2 FQNEAQ, per germline (reference sequence). The CDR3: CASSFRDRLYEQYF. DNA of the CDR3: TGTGCCAGCAGCTTCCGGGACAGACTCTACGAGCAGTACTTC.

The gene calls are TRBV5-1 and TRBJ2-3; 14 bases map to TRBD2. The CDR3 is 16 amino acids. Per the germline V gene, CDR1 is SGHRS and CDR2 is YFSETQ. The trim removed 4 bases at V and 3 bases at J, leaving 4 bases unmatched. The CDR3 protein is CASSKGLAGVTDTQYF. The CDR3 region has the DNA TGCGCCAGCAGCAAGGGACTAGCGGGAGTAACAGATACGCAGTATTTT.

The chain couples TRBV28 to TRBJ2-5; 11 bases line up with TRBD2. Losses at the gene ends were 2 bases for V and 5 bases for J; bases not matched to a gene: 4. The CDR3 has 15 residues. Germline assignment: CDR1 MDHEN and CDR2 SYDVKM. The CDR3 loop is CASSLVAGGPETQYF. The CDR3 coding sequence is TGTGCCAGCAGTTTAGTAGCGGGGGGGCCCGAGACCCAGTACTTC.

This chain links TRBV6-5 with TRBJ1-3, with D tentatively TRBD1 (6 bases). Germline V gene lookup returns CDR1 MNHEY and CDR2 SVGAGI. This CDR3 has 15 amino acids. V dropped 7 bases and J dropped 2 bases, with 15 bases sitting between them. This CDR3 reads CASNVGGSAGNTIYF. Here the CDR3 DNA reads TGTGCCAGCAACGTAGGGGGATCGGCTGGAAACACCATATATTTT.

This chain links TRBV30 with TRBJ2-1, with 8 bases aligning to TRBD2. V was pared by 4 bases and J by 8 bases, with 4 bases of the junction left unmatched. Germline CDR1 reads GTSNPN; CDR2 reads SVGIG (reference sequence). The CDR3 loop spans 12 amino acids. The CDR3 loop reads CAWNREGHEQFF. In nucleotides, the CDR3 is TGTGCCTGGAACCGGGAGGGCCATGAGCAGTTCTTC.

This chain links TRBV6-5 with TRBJ1-1; the D is unclear. Looked up from germline, CDR1 is MNHEY and CDR2 is SVGAGI. V was pared by 8 bases and J by 3 bases, with 13 bases between. The CDR3 is 13 amino acids. CDR3 in DNA: TGTGCCAGCCGCGACATTACGCACACTGAAGCTTTCTTT. It yields the protein CASRDITHTEAFF.

The V and J genes are TRBV18 and TRBJ1-4; 7 bases align to TRBD1. Germline CDR1 and CDR2: KGHSH and LQKENI. This CDR3 is 14 amino acids long. With 6 bases clipped from V and 7 bases from J, the junction kept 8 bases outside the gene matches. In nucleotides, the CDR3 is TGTGCCAGCTCCCGAGGGGACAGCATTGAAAAACTGTTTTTT. This encodes CASSRGDSIEKLFF. The whole variable domain, remainder taken from reference TRBV18 and TRBJ1-4, is NAGVMQNPRHLVRRRGQEARLRCSPMKGHSHVYWYRQLPEEGLKFMVYLQKENIIDESGMPKERFSAEFPKEGPSILRIQQVVRGDSAAYFCASSRGDSIEKLFFGSGTQLSVL.

Here the CDR3 reads CASSFRKPGQGGMNTEAFF. CDR3 DNA: TGTGCCAGCAGCTTCAGAAAACCGGGACAGGGGGGGATGAACACTGAAGCTTTCTTT. This sequence joins TRBV7-2 and TRBJ1-1; 11 bases are shared with TRBD1. After removal of 3 bases from V and 0 bases from J, the junction contained 12 bases not matched to a gene. The germline V gene encodes CDR1 SGHTA and CDR2 FQGNSA. CDR3 length: 19 amino acids. Variable domain in full (rest from reference TRBV7-2 and TRBJ1-1): GAGVSQSPSNKVTEKGKDVELRCDPISGHTALYWYRQSLGQGLEFLIYFQGNSAPDKSGLPSDRFSAERTGGSVSTLTIQRTQQEDSAVYLCASSFRKPGQGGMNTEAFFGQGTRLTVV.

CDR3 in DNA: TGCAGCGTTGACAGGGGGCTTGATGGCTACACCTTC. Residues: CSVDRGLDGYTF. This chain joins TRBV29-1 and TRBJ1-2; 8 bases match TRBD1. Germline trimming cut 3 bases from V and 6 bases from J; bases unmatched to any gene: 3. There are 12 residues in the CDR3. Looked up from germline, CDR1 is SQVTM and CDR2 is ANQGSEA.

The J gene is TRBJ2-3, the V gene TRBV14, with D maybe TRBD1 (5 bases). CDR1 and CDR2 from the germline V gene are SGHDN and FVKESK. The CDR3 runs 16 residues. The V end was cut by 0 bases, the J end by 4 bases, with 14 bases between. The CDR3 region is CASSQDQGSIPDTQYF. DNA for the CDR3: TGTGCCAGCAGCCAAGACCAGGGAAGTATTCCAGATACGCAGTATTTT.

The chain carries TRBV6-2 or TRBV6-3 and TRBJ2-3; the match to TRBD2 covers 7 bases. This CDR3 is 15 amino acids long. Germline CDR1 is MNHEY and CDR2 is SVGEGT. After removal of 6 bases from V and 2 bases from J, the junction contained 8 bases not matched to a gene. The CDR3 region has the DNA TGTGCCAGCAGCCCTGCTAGCGGACCCACAGATACGCAGTATTTT. As protein: CASSPASGPTDTQYF.

This rearrangement joins TRBV13 to TRBJ1-3; D is unresolved. Germline V gene sequence: CDR1 PRHDT, CDR2 FYEKMQ (reference sequence). The CDR3 consists of 14 residues. The V end was cut by 1 base, the J end by 2 bases, with 6 bases between. As DNA, the CDR3 is TGTGCCAGCAGCTTAGTCGCGGCTGGAAACACCATATATTTT. Its protein is CASSLVAAGNTIYF.

The chain has TRBV27 and TRBJ2-7, with 8 bases lining up with TRBD1. This CDR3 is 12 amino acids long. The junction had 2 bases not matched to a gene; V was cut back by 8 bases and J by 2 bases. Per the germline V gene, CDR1 is MNHEY and CDR2 is SMNVEV (reference sequence). The CDR3 protein is CASQDRAYEQYF. The CDR3 DNA reads TGTGCCAGCCAGGACAGGGCCTACGAGCAGTACTTC.

The chain recombines TRBV11-2 with TRBJ2-2, with D hard to call. This CDR3 is 16 amino acids long. The V end was cut by 1 base, the J end by 6 bases, with 15 bases between. Germline CDR1 and CDR2: SGHAT and FQNNGV. The CDR3 region is CASSLGYGEHAGELFF. The CDR3 nucleotides read TGTGCCAGCAGCTTAGGTTACGGAGAGCATGCCGGGGAGCTGTTTTTT.

The chain carries TRBV24-1 and TRBJ2-1; TRBD2 might be the D (6 bases). Germline assignment: CDR1 KGHDR and CDR2 SFDVKD. V was pared by 3 bases and J by 5 bases, with 7 bases between. CDR3 length equals 13 residues. The CDR3 loop reads CATSDPGDNEQFF. The CDR3 DNA reads TGTGCCACCAGTGATCCGGGGGACAATGAGCAGTTCTTC.

V usage is TRBV4-1 and J usage is TRBJ2-7; no clear D. The CDR3 is 14 amino acids. Germline CDR1 and CDR2: MGHRA and YSYEKL. V was shortened by 1 base and J by 4 bases, with 11 bases between the two germline ends. CDR3 amino acids: CASSQVGRSYEQYF. The CDR3 nucleotides are TGCGCCAGCAGCCAAGTGGGCAGGTCGTACGAGCAGTACTTC.

The J gene is TRBJ1-5, the V gene TRBV6-2 or TRBV6-3; a possible D gene is TRBD1 (5 bases). The CDR3 consists of 17 residues. V lost 0 bases and J lost 0, with 12 bases in between. The germline CDR1 and CDR2 sequences are MNHEY and SVGEGT. The CDR3 DNA reads as TGTGCCAGCAGTTACTCGAGAGGACAATATAGCAATCAGCCCCAGCATTTT. Protein: CASSYSRGQYSNQPQHF.

This chain joins TRBV6-5 and TRBJ1-2, with D possibly TRBD1 on 5 matching bases. V lost 9 bases to trimming and J lost 5 bases, with 13 bases between them. Looked up from germline, CDR1 is MNHEY and CDR2 is SVGAGI. This CDR3 comprises 12 residues. CDR3 protein: CASRTLSYGYTF. The CDR3, as DNA: TGTGCCAGTCGGACACTCTCTTATGGCTACACCTTC.

This chain links TRBV5-3 with TRBJ2-1; 7 nucleotides match TRBD1. TRBV5-3 carries the ORF label, with uncertain function. J was trimmed by 4 bases and V by 3 bases; bases with no gene match: 4. The CDR3 consists of 14 residues. CDR3 sequence: CARSYPGQYNEQFF. The CDR3 DNA follows: TGTGCCAGAAGCTACCCGGGACAGTACAATGAGCAGTTCTTC.

This chain joins TRBV7-3 and TRBJ1-1; TRBD1 aligns across 7 bases. Per germline, CDR1 SGHTA and CDR2 FQGTGA. After removal of 5 bases from V and 2 bases from J, the junction contained 8 bases not matched to a gene. This CDR3 region has 15 residues. CDR3 residues: CASSAGTAKNTEAFF. CDR3 sequence (DNA): TGTGCCAGCAGCGCGGGGACAGCAAAAAACACTGAAGCTTTCTTT. Complete variable domain (other parts from reference TRBV7-3 and TRBJ1-1): GAGVSQTPSNKVTEKGKYVELRCDPISGHTALYWYRQSLGQGPEFLIYFQGTGAADDSGLPNDRFFAVRPEGSVSTLKIQRTERGDSAVYLCASSAGTAKNTEAFFGQGTRLTVV.

V is TRBV6-5 and J is TRBJ1-2; TRBD1 matches at 8 bases. The CDR3 spans 14 residues. Germline CDR1 reads MNHEY; CDR2 reads SVGAGI. J was trimmed by 8 bases and V by 6 bases; bases with no gene match: 11. In nucleotides, the CDR3 is TGTGCCAGCAGGATGGACAGGGTTGGTGAAGGCTACACCTTC. Its translation is CASRMDRVGEGYTF.

Concerning this clone: Different DNA sequences within this sample yield the same CDR3. The rearrangement uses TRBV30 and TRBJ1-1; D might be TRBD1 (5 bases). Trimming took off 3 bases at V and 1 base at J, with 6 bases between the two ends. CDR1 and CDR2 (germline): GTSNPN, SVGIG (reference sequence). The CDR3 extends over 12 amino acids. The chain's CDR3 is CAWSRENTEAFF. In DNA, the CDR3 is TGTGCCTGGAGCAGGGAGAACACTGAAGCTTTCTTT.

CDR3 in amino acids: CASSLFSHSSNQPQHF. CDR3 nucleotides: TGTGCCAGCAGCTTGTTCAGTCACAGCAGCAATCAGCCCCAGCATTTT. The V and J genes are TRBV5-8 and TRBJ1-5; D ambiguous. CDR3 size: 16 residues. Trimming removed 1 base from V and 1 base from J, with 12 bases in between. The V gene's germline CDR1 is SGHTS and CDR2 YDEGEE.

The V call is TRBV29-1, the J call TRBJ2-3; TRBD1 is a possible D gene (5 bases). Germline loops: CDR1 SQVTM, CDR2 ANQGSEA. Between the trimmed V and J ends, which lost 0 bases and 2 bases, there was a span of 18 bases. The CDR3 sequence is 17 residues long. The CDR3 DNA is TGCAGCGTTGAAGAGGGGCCTTGGCGCGAAAACACAGATACGCAGTATTTT. Its translation is CSVEEGPWRENTDTQYF.